Included here is one TCR beta chain sequence, with context. CDR1 and CDR2 from the germline V gene are MNHEY and SMNVEV (reference sequence). This CDR3 has 18 amino acids. Trimming pared 2 bases from V and 6 bases from J, leaving 22 bases between. The sample is drawn from a study of shared clonotypes between healthy human individuals. Sequencing used immunoSEQ multiplex PCR; TCRdb keeps in-frame clones, though not all of them. The sample carries about 800,000 clones, 95% to 97% recorded once. CD45RO-negative CD8 cells positively selected for CCR7 made up the naive population, which excluded terminally differentiated effector memory CD45RA+ cells.

Sequencing was performed on naive CD8+ T cells sorted from blood. The sequence was obtained from a man in his thirties or forties in good health. The chain uses TRBV27 and TRBJ2-2; maybe TRBD1 (5 bases). CDR3 amino acids: CASSLNLLVQGSAGELFF. CDR3 bases: TGTGCCAGCAGTTTAAACCTTCTCGTCCAGGGTTCCGCCGGGGAGCTGTTTTTT.